This is a list of T cell receptor beta chains from one sample in a study of shared clonotypes between healthy human individuals. Clones were read by immunoSEQ multiplex PCR, and TCRdb kept only the in-frame ones, dropping some. The sample lists some 1.5 million clones; approximately 98% were seen once. Sequenced input: naive CD4+ T cells sorted from blood. These receptors all stem from a man younger than 40 in good health. Both conserved end residues are part of each CDR3. Fields, in order: V gene, D gene, clone size, J gene, CDR3 protein, CDR3 DNA. The D gene is left open where the match is weak. Some rows have no size entry. The others give once, few or many, or a class for an expanded clone.

TRBV5-1	NA	once	TRBJ1-2	CASSLATAIPYGYTF	TGCGCCAGCAGCTTGGCCACCGCAATCCCATATGGCTACACCTTC
TRBV15	NA	NA	TRBJ2-2	CATSRVGNTGELFF	TGTGCCACCAGCAGAGTGGGAAACACCGGGGAGCTGTTTTTT
TRBV7-2	TRBD2	NA	TRBJ2-7	CASSLPQRERNEQYF	TGTGCCAGCAGCTTACCCCAGCGGGAGCGAAACGAGCAGTACTTC
TRBV2	NA	once	TRBJ2-7	CASSAYQNGDMQYF	TGTGCCAGCAGTGCTTACCAAAACGGAGACATGCAGTACTTC
TRBV29-1	NA	NA	TRBJ2-1	CSVARVSYNEQFF	TGCAGCGTTGCCAGGGTATCCTACAATGAGCAGTTCTTC
TRBV5-1	NA	NA	TRBJ2-2	CASSNPGLMPTGELFF	TGCGCCAGCAGCAACCCAGGACTGATGCCCACCGGGGAGCTGTTTTTT
TRBV7-2	NA	NA	TRBJ2-1	CASSTSADSSYNEQFF	TGTGCCAGCAGCACATCGGCGGATAGCTCCTACAATGAGCAGTTCTTC
TRBV5-1	TRBD2	NA	TRBJ2-1	CASSPLTSGRGNEQFF	TGCGCCAGCAGCCCGCTGACTAGCGGGAGAGGGAATGAGCAGTTCTTC
TRBV5-4	TRBD1	NA	TRBJ2-1	CASSEGQNYNEQFF	TGTGCCAGCAGCGAGGGACAGAACTACAATGAGCAGTTCTTC
TRBV4-3	TRBD1	NA	TRBJ2-2	CASSRGQATGELFF	TGCGCCAGCAGCCGGGGACAGGCCACCGGGGAGCTGTTTTTT
TRBV9	TRBD2	NA	TRBJ2-3	CASSVGGLVSHTQYF	TGTGCCAGCAGCGTAGGAGGACTAGTTTCGCATACGCAGTATTTT
TRBV7-8	TRBD2	once	TRBJ2-5	CASSPRGGWGTSGSRGQETQYF	TGTGCCAGCAGCCCTCGTGGCGGTTGGGGGACTAGCGGGAGTCGGGGTCAAGAGACCCAGTACTTC
TRBV25-1	NA	NA	TRBJ2-1	CASSDEIGFTYNEQFF	TGTGCCAGCAGTGATGAAATCGGGTTCACCTACAATGAGCAGTTCTTC
TRBV28	NA	NA	TRBJ1-1	CASSIRTNTEAFF	TGTGCCAGCAGTATAAGGACAAACACTGAAGCTTTCTTT
TRBV7-8	NA	NA	TRBJ2-5	CASQTNPGSQYF	TGTGCCAGCCAGACTAACCCAGGGTCCCAGTACTTC
TRBV28	TRBD2	NA	TRBJ2-2	CASITSGRFAGELFF	TGTGCCAGCATTACTAGCGGGAGGTTTGCCGGGGAGCTGTTTTTT
TRBV7-6	NA	NA	TRBJ2-1	CASSLASGPSSYNEQFF	TGTGCCAGCAGCTTAGCTAGCGGTCCGAGCTCCTACAATGAGCAGTTCTTC
TRBV6-1	TRBD2	NA	TRBJ2-1	CASSPLAGDRYEQFF	TGTGCCAGCAGTCCTCTAGCGGGAGATAGGTATGAGCAGTTCTTC
TRBV6-5	NA	NA	TRBJ1-1	CASRKTPNTEAFF	TGTGCCAGCAGGAAGACACCTAACACTGAAGCTTTCTTT
TRBV6-6	NA	NA	TRBJ2-7	CASRSGTRASEQYF	TGTGCCAGCAGATCCGGGACACGGGCGTCCGAGCAGTACTTC
TRBV28	NA	NA	TRBJ2-2	CASNPWAPNTGELFF	TGTGCCAGCAACCCATGGGCACCGAACACCGGGGAGCTGTTTTTT
TRBV28	TRBD1	NA	TRBJ1-4	CASSLWAGQYNEKLFF	TGTGCCAGCAGTTTATGGGCGGGACAGTATAATGAAAAACTGTTTTTT
TRBV27	TRBD1	NA	TRBJ1-2	CASSLWGQSGYGYTF	TGTGCCAGCAGTTTATGGGGACAGAGTGGCTATGGCTACACCTTC
TRBV5-4	TRBD1	once	TRBJ1-2	CASSLDGTGLDGYTF	TGTGCCAGCAGCTTGGACGGGACAGGTTTGGATGGCTACACCTTC
TRBV6-1	TRBD2	NA	TRBJ2-7	CASSELADYSGEQYF	TGTGCCAGCAGTGAACTAGCGGACTATTCCGGCGAGCAGTACTTC
TRBV4-1	TRBD2	once	TRBJ2-1	CASSEWGLAANEQFF	TGCGCCAGCAGCGAGTGGGGACTAGCGGCCAATGAGCAGTTCTTC
TRBV30	TRBD1	NA	TRBJ2-7	CAWAEGASSYEQYF	TGTGCCTGGGCAGAGGGGGCGTCGTCCTACGAGCAGTACTTC
TRBV30	NA	NA	TRBJ2-5	CAWSYLETQYF	TGTGCCTGGAGTTACCTCGAGACCCAGTACTTC
TRBV5-1	NA	NA	TRBJ2-2	CASSLVSVAGELFF	TGCGCCAGCAGCTTGGTGTCGGTGGCCGGGGAGCTGTTTTTT
TRBV7-2	NA	NA	TRBJ2-5	CASSLVIWQETQYF	TGTGCCAGCAGCTTAGTAATCTGGCAAGAGACCCAGTACTTC
TRBV5-6	TRBD2	NA	TRBJ2-1	CASSRPGLAGHNEQFF	TGTGCCAGCAGCCGTCCAGGATTAGCGGGACACAATGAGCAGTTCTTC
TRBV18	TRBD2	NA	TRBJ2-3	CASSPGLAGASTDTQYF	TGTGCCAGCTCACCAGGACTAGCTGGGGCTAGCACAGATACGCAGTATTTT
TRBV2	TRBD1	NA	TRBJ2-2	CASGVRGPNTGELFF	TGTGCCAGCGGGGTTAGGGGGCCGAACACCGGGGAGCTGTTTTTT
TRBV15	NA	NA	TRBJ2-7	CATSRATGSSYEQYF	TGTGCCACCAGCAGAGCTACAGGGAGCTCCTACGAGCAGTACTTC
TRBV28	NA	NA	TRBJ1-2	CAIIAGAESGYTF	TGTGCCATTATTGCAGGGGCAGAGAGTGGCTACACCTTC
TRBV20-1	NA	NA	TRBJ2-3	CSALTAVQYF	TGCAGTGCCCTGACCGCTGTGCAGTATTTT
TRBV7-6	NA	NA	TRBJ2-3	CASSTPRTDTQYF	TGTGCCAGCAGCACCCCTCGGACAGATACGCAGTATTTT
TRBV7-2	TRBD2	NA	TRBJ2-1	CASSATLAGGPGGNEQFF	TGTGCCAGCAGCGCCACTCTAGCGGGAGGGCCAGGAGGCAATGAGCAGTTCTTC
TRBV11-2	TRBD1	NA	TRBJ1-4	CASSRGEGGGEKLFF	TGTGCCAGCAGCCGGGGGGAAGGGGGCGGCGAAAAACTGTTTTTT
TRBV29-1	NA	NA	TRBJ2-3	CSVEDPSWASTDTQYF	TGCAGCGTTGAAGATCCTAGTTGGGCTAGCACAGATACGCAGTATTTT
TRBV6-5	NA	NA	TRBJ2-7	CASFSLGEDSEQYF	TGTGCCAGCTTTTCACTAGGAGAAGACAGCGAGCAGTACTTC
TRBV18	NA	NA	TRBJ1-1	CASSPGQRGSTEAFF	TGTGCCAGCTCACCAGGACAAAGGGGGAGCACTGAAGCTTTCTTT
TRBV5-1	NA	NA	TRBJ2-2	CASSLDPGATGELFF	TGCGCCAGCAGCTTGGATCCGGGAGCGACCGGGGAGCTGTTTTTT
TRBV28	NA	NA	TRBJ2-7	CASSPFGQPQPYEQYF	TGTGCCAGCAGTCCCTTCGGACAGCCACAACCCTACGAGCAGTACTTC
TRBV2	NA	NA	TRBJ2-3	CASSTSDTQYF	TGTGCCAGCAGTACCAGCGATACGCAGTATTTT
TRBV27	TRBD1	NA	TRBJ1-5	CASSLGTGGKPQHF	TGTGCCAGCAGTTTAGGGACAGGGGGAAAGCCCCAGCATTTT